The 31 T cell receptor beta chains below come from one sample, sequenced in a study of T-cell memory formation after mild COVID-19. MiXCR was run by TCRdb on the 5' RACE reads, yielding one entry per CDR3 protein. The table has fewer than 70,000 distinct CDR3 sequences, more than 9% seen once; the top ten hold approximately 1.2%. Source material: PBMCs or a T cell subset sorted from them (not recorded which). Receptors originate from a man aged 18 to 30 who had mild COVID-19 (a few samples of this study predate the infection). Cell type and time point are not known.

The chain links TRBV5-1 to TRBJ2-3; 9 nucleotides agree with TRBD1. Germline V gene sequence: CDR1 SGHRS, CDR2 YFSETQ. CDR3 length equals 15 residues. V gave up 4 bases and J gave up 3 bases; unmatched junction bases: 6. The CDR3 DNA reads TGCGCCAGCAGCCCCGGGACAGGGAGGACAGATACGCAGTATTTT. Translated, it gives CASSPGTGRTDTQYF.

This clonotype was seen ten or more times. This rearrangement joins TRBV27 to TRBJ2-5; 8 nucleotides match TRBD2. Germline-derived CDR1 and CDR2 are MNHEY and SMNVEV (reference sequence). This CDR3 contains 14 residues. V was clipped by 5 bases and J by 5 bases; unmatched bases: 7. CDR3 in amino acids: CASSHRVAGETQYF. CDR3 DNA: TGTGCCAGCAGTCATCGGGTAGCGGGGGAGACCCAGTACTTC.

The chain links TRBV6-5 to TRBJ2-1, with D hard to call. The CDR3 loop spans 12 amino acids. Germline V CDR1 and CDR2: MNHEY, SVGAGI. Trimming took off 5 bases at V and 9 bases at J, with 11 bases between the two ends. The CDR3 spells CASSSRLSEQFF. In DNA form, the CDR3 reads TGTGCCAGCAGTAGCAGGTTATCTGAGCAGTTCTTC.

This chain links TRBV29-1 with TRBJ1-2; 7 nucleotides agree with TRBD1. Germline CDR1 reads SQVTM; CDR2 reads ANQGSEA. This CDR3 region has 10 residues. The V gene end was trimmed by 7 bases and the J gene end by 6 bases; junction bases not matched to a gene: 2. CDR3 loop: CSAGQDGYTF. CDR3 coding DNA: TGCAGCGCTGGACAGGATGGCTACACCTTC.

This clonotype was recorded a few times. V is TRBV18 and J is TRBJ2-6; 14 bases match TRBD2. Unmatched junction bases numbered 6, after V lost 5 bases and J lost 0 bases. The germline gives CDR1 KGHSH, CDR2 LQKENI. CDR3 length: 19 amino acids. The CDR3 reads CASSSRLAGGRSGANVLTF. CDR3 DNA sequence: TGTGCCAGCTCATCTAGACTAGCGGGGGGGCGCTCTGGGGCCAACGTCCTGACTTTC.

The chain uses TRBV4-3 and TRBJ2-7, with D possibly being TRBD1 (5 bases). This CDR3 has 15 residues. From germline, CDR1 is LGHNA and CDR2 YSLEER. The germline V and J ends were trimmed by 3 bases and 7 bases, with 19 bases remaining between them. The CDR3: CASSHETGIIEEQYF. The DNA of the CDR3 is TGCGCCAGCAGCCACGAAACAGGAATCATTGAGGAGCAGTACTTC.

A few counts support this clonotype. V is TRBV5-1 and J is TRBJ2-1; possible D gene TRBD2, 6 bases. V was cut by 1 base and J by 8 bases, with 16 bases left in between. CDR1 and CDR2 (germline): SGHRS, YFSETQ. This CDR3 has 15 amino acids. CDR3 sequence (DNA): TGCGCCAGCAGCTTGCAAGCCCCCGGGAGCGATGAGCAGTTCTTC. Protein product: CASSLQAPGSDEQFF.

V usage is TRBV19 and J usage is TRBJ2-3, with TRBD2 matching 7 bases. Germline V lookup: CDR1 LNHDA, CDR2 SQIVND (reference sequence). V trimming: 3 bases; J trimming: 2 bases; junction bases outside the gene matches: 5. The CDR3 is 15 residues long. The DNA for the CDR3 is TGTGCCAGTAGTATCCTCGGACTAGTCACAGATACGCAGTATTTT. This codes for CASSILGLVTDTQYF.

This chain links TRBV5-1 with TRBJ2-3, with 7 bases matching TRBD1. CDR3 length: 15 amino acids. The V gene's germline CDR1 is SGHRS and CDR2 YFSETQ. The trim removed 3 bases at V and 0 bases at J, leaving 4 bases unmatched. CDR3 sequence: CASSSGQSSTDTQYF. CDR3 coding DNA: TGCGCCAGCAGCTCGGGACAGTCAAGCACAGATACGCAGTATTTT.

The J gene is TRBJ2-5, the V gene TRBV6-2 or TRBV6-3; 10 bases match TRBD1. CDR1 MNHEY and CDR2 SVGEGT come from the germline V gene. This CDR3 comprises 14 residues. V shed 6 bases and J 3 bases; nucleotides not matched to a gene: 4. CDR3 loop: CASRTGTGEETQYF. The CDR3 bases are TGTGCCAGCAGGACCGGGACAGGGGAAGAGACCCAGTACTTC.

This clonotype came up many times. As DNA, the CDR3 is TGTGCCAGCAGTTACTCCGACAGGGGTGGCTACACCTTC. Its translation is CASSYSDRGGYTF. This rearrangement joins TRBV6-5 to TRBJ1-2, with 8 bases aligning to TRBD1. Trimming at V came to 0 bases and at J to 7 bases, leaving 1 base not matched to a gene. CDR3 length: 13 residues. The germline V gene encodes CDR1 MNHEY and CDR2 SVGAGI.

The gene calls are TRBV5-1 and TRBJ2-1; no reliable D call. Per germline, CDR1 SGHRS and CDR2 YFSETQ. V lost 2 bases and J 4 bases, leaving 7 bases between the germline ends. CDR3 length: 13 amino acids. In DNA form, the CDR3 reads TGCGCCAGCAGCTTATTCCCTTACAATGAGCAGTTCTTC. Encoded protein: CASSLFPYNEQFF.

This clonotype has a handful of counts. The CDR3 coding sequence is TGTGCCAGCAGGGATCAGGGATACGGCTCCTACGAGCAGTACTTC. This sequence encodes CASRDQGYGSYEQYF. This chain uses TRBV12-3 or TRBV12-4 with TRBJ2-7; D is possibly TRBD1 (5 bases). The V end lost 6 bases, the J end lost 0 bases, and 15 bases lay between the germline ends. The CDR3 sequence is 15 residues long.

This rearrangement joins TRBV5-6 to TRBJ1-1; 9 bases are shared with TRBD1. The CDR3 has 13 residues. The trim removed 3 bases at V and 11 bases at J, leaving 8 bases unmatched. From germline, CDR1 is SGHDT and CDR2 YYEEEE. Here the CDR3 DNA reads TGTGCCAGCAGCTGGGCGACAGGGGGAAGTGCTTTCTTT. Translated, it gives CASSWATGGSAFF.

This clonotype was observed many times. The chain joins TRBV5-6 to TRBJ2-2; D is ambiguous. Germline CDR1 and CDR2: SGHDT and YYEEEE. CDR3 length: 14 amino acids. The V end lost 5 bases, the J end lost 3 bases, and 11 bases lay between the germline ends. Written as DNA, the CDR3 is TGTGCCAGCAGTTGGGCCCTAGACACCGGGGAGCTGTTTTTT. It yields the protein CASSWALDTGELFF.

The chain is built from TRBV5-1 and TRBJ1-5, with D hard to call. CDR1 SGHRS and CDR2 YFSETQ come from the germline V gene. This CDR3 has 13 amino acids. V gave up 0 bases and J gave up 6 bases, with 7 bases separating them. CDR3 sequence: CASSLEGSQPQHF. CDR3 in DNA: TGCGCCAGCAGCTTGGAAGGTAGTCAGCCCCAGCATTTT.

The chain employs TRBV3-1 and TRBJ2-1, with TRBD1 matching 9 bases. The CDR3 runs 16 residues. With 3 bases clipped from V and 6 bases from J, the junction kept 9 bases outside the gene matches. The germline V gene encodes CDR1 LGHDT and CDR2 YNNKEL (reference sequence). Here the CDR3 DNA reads TGTGCCAGCAGCCAGGCCCGGGACAGGGTGGCCAATGAGCAGTTCTTC. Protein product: CASSQARDRVANEQFF.

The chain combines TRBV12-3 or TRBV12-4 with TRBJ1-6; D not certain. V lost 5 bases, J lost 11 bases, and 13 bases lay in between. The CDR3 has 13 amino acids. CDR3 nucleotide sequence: TGTGCCAGCAGTATGGGCCGGGGAGCACCCCTCCACTTT. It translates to CASSMGRGAPLHF.

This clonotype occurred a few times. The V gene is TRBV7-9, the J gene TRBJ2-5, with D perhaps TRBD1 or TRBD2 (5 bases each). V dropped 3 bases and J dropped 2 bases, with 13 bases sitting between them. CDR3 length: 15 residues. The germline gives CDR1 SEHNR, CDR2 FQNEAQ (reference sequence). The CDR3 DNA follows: TGTGCCAGCAGCTTGGAAACGGGGCTGCAAGAGACCCAGTACTTC. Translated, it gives CASSLETGLQETQYF.

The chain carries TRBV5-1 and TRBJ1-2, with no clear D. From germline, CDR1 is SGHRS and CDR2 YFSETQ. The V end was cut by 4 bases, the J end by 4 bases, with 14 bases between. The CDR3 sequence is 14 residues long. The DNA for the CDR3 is TGCGCCAGCAGCCAGGTTGGAGAGTCCTATGGCTACACCTTC. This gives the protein CASSQVGESYGYTF.

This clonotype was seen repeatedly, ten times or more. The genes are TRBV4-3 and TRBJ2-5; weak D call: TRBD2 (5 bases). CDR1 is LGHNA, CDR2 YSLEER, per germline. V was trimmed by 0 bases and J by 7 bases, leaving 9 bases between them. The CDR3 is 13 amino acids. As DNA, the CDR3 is TGCGCCAGCAGCCAAGAGAATCGGGGGACCCAGTACTTC. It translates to CASSQENRGTQYF.

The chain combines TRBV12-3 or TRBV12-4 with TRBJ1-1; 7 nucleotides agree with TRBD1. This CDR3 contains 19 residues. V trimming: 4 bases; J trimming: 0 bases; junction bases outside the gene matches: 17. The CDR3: CASSSQPRGLRTMNTEAFF. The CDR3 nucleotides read TGTGCCAGCAGTTCACAACCTAGGGGGCTCCGGACTATGAACACTGAAGCTTTCTTT.

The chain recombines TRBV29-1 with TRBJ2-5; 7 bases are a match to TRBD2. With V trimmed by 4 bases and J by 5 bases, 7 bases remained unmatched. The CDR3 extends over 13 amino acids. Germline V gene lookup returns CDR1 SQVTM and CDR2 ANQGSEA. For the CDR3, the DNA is TGCAGCGTTGCGTCTGGGGGGGGGGAGACCCAGTACTTC. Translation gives CSVASGGGETQYF.

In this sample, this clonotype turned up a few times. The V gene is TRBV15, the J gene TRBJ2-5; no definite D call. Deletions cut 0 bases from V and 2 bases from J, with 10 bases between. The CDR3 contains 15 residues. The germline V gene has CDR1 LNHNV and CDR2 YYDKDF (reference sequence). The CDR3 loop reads CATSRDHWGQETQYF. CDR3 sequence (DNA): TGTGCCACCAGCAGAGATCACTGGGGTCAAGAGACCCAGTACTTC. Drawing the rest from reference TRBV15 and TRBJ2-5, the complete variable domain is DAMVIQNPRYQVTQFGKPVTLSCSQTLNHNVMYWYQQKSSQAPKLLFHYYDKDFNNEADTPDNFQSRRPNTSFCFLDIRSPGLGDTAMYLCATSRDHWGQETQYFGPGTRLLVL.

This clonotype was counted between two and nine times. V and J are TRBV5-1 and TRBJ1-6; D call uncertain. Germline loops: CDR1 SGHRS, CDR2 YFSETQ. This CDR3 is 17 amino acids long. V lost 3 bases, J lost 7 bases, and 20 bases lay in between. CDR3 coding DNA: TGCGCCAGCAGCTCGTCCGGGTCCAAAGGAAGAAATTCACCCCTCCACTTT. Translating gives CASSSSGSKGRNSPLHF. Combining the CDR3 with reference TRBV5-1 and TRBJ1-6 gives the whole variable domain KAGVTQTPRYLIKTRGQQVTLSCSPISGHRSVSWYQQTPGQGLQFLFEYFSETQRNKGNFPGRFSGRQFSNSRSEMNVSTLELGDSALYLCASSSSGSKGRNSPLHFGNGTRLTVT.

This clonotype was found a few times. The CDR3 bases are TGTGCCAGCAGCTTATTCGCAGTACCTAATCAGCCCCAGCATTTT. As protein: CASSLFAVPNQPQHF. The genes are TRBV7-2 and TRBJ1-5; D gene unclear. The V end was cut by 2 bases, the J end by 4 bases, with 12 bases between. The germline gives CDR1 SGHTA, CDR2 FQGNSA. This CDR3 region has 15 residues.

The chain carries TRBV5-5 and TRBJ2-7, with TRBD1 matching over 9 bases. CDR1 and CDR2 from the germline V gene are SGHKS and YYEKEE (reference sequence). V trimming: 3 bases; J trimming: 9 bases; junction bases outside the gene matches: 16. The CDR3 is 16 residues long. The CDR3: CASSSSAGQGRGMQYV. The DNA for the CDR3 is TGTGCCAGCAGCTCCTCCGCGGGACAGGGAAGGGGGATGCAGTACGTC.

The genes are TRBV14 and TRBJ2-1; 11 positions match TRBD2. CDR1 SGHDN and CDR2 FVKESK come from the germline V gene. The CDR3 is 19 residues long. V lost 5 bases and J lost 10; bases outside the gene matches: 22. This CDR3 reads CASSLSPGLAVPLNVEQFF. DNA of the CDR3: TGTGCCAGCAGCTTATCCCCGGGACTAGCGGTCCCCCTCAATGTGGAGCAGTTCTTC.

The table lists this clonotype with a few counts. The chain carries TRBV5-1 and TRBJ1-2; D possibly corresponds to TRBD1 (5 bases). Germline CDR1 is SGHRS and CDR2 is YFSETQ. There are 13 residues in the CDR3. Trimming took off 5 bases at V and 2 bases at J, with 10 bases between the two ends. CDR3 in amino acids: CASRSGGNYGYTF. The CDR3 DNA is TGCGCCAGCAGGAGTGGGGGAAACTATGGCTACACCTTC.

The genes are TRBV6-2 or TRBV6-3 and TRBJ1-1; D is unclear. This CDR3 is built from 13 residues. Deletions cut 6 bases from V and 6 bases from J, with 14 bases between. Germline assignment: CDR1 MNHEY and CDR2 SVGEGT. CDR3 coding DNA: TGTGCCAGCAGCTCGACCCCCGCCGCTGAAGCTTTCTTT. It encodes CASSSTPAAEAFF.

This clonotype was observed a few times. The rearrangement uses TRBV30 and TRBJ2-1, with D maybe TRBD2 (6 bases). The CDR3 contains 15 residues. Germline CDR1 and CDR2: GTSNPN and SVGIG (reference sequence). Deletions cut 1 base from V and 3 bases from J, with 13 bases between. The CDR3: CAWSGGSGLYNEQFF. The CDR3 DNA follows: TGTGCCTGGAGTGGGGGGAGCGGGCTCTACAATGAGCAGTTCTTC. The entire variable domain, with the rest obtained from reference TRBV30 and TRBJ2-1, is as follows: SQTIHQWPATLVQPVGSPLSLECTVEGTSNPNLYWYRQAAGRGLQLLFYSVGIGQISSEVPQNLSASRPQDRQFILSSKKLLLSDSGFYLCAWSGGSGLYNEQFFGPGTRLTVL.